This note documents a single T cell receptor (beta chain) sequence. This clonotype appeared a few times. Which antigen it targets is not known. One base away there is no much larger clone; base qualities are not given. This sample was included in a study of response to subunit inactivated influenza vaccine (dated 2018 in TCRdb). The study in broad terms: Deep quantitative T cell receptor repertoire profiling was used in the study to track responses to a trivalent subunit inactivated influenza vaccine. What the research found in general, with its limitations: It was suggested by the authors that each seasonal influenza vaccination may recruit only a limited number of new T cells.

Receptors were amplified or captured by RT-PCR. The listed sequencing device is Illumina HiSeq 2500. TCRdb reprocessing: public reads trimmed at Q25 with fastp, clones called with MiXCR, in-frame beta chains kept. CDR3 protein sequences are deduplicated, and each keeps its most common genes and DNA. For this sample there are 150,000 to 200,000 distinct CDR3 sequences; about an eighth appear just once. 25% to 30% of the sample lies in the top ten. Per the germline V gene, SGHVS is the CDR1 and FNYEAQ is the CDR2. The CDR3 runs 14 amino acids, cysteine and phenylalanine included. Kept here is only the CDR3 DNA, which spans 42 bases and is read in frame from base 1. Clipping removes 3 bases from V and 4 bases from J, with 3 as the unmatched junction base count. This sample also appeared in a second study, on T cells expressing NK-cell markers. The second investigation adds: TCR beta cDNA libraries were made by 5'RACE template switching that added a universal primer site and unique molecular identifiers. Three sorted T-cell subsets (CD3+CD56+NKG2C+, CD3+CD56+NKG2C- and CD3+CD56-NKG2C+) from 8 or 9 donors had their TCR beta-chain repertoires profiled. Among the eight sequenced donors, only one was HCMV-seronegative, while the other seven were HCMV-seropositive. In several experiments an anti-gammadeltaTCR antibody was added to restrict sorting to alphabetaTCR-expressing T cells. In several donors, the dominant CD3+CD56+NKG2C+ clonotypes ranked among the top 10 CD8+ clonotypes, making up roughly 1.0-8% of CD8+ T cells. Those dominant clonotypes were again the most abundant among CD3+CD56-NKG2C+ cells in a few donors, at about 28.3-60.1%. Whether the expanded NKG2C-expressing T cell clones were specific for HCMV antigens was left unclear. The eight sequenced donors were randomly selected healthy volunteers, three men and five women. To determine HCMV serostatus, a commercial ELISA kit was used to detect HCMV-specific IgG in serum. Peripheral blood mononuclear cells were isolated from blood by Ficoll density gradient centrifugation. Magnetic immunoseparation with Miltenyi isolation kits was used to isolate CD4+ and CD8+ T cells from PBMC. cDNA synthesis was primed from the TCR beta constant segment and was followed by two successive PCR amplification steps. Sequencing of the libraries produced 2 x 150 bp reads on Illumina HiSeq 2000/2500, MiSeq or NextSeq. MIGEC handled demultiplexing of the reads and grouping by UMI, while MiTCR was used to assemble and quantify clonotypes. To exclude erroneous sequences, any TCR cDNA sequence not supported by at least two reads was discarded. The tcR package was used for downstream repertoire analysis, with clonotypes matched between fractions based on CDR3 nucleotide sequence plus V segment. VDJmatch was used to annotate antigen specificity against VDJdb, with one amino acid substitution in CDR3 permitted.

The TCR originated in a man aged 50-59 years who received an inactivated influenza vaccine. Donor details come from another sample of the same person, matched by shared clones. The chain joins TRBV7-6 to TRBJ2-4; TRBD1 lines up with 7 middle nucleotides. The sample in question was CD8+ T cells sorted from PBMCs, obtained about 12 days after vaccination. The CDR3: CASSFGRGKNIQYF. The sequence in DNA is TGTGCCAGCAGCTTCGGCAGGGGGAAAAACATTCAGTACTTC.